The rows below give T cell receptor beta chains drawn from one sample of a study of radiation and T cells in renal cell carcinoma. Measured with immunoSEQ multiplex PCR; TCRdb has only the in-frame clones, and not every one. The table lists 95,000 to 150,000 clones, around 85% of them singletons. The material sequenced was blood, taken from a patient whose treatment included radiotherapy and nephrectomy. All receptors derive from a man between 45 and 60 years old with renal cell carcinoma. Each CDR3 is given with its conserved first and last residue. The D gene is left open where the match is weak. Not every row has a clone size; where given, it reads once, few, many or a size class.

V gene,D gene,clone size,J gene,CDR3 protein,CDR3 DNA
TRBV5-1,TRBD2,.,TRBJ2-6,CASSSSGGTGANVLTF,TGCGCCAGCAGCTCCAGCGGGGGAACTGGGGCCAACGTCCTGACTTTC
TRBV13,.,.,TRBJ2-3,CASSLVDTQYF,TGTGCCAGCAGCTTAGTGGATACGCAGTATTTT
TRBV19,.,.,TRBJ2-7,CASSTSLVGVASYEQYF,TGTGCCAGTAGTACATCCCTGGTGGGGGTCGCATCCTACGAGCAGTACTTC
TRBV7-2,.,.,TRBJ2-3,CASSLKLTTDTQYF,TGTGCCAGCAGCTTAAAACTTACCACAGATACGCAGTATTTT
TRBV18,.,.,TRBJ2-5,CASSGRSQETQYF,TGTGCCAGCTCAGGACGGTCCCAAGAGACCCAGTACTTC
TRBV6-1,.,few,TRBJ2-5,CASVRHPQETQYF,TGTGCCAGCGTGAGACACCCCCAAGAGACCCAGTACTTC
TRBV9,.,.,TRBJ1-2,CASSVGSFRHGYTF,TGTGCCAGCAGCGTAGGCAGCTTTAGACATGGCTACACCTTC
TRBV7-2,.,.,TRBJ1-2,CASTQDSPGLDYTF,TGTGCCAGCACCCAAGACAGTCCGGGTCTCGACTACACCTTC
TRBV10-2,TRBD2,.,TRBJ2-3,CASFLAGGTDTQYF,TGCGCCAGCTTTCTAGCGGGAGGGACAGATACGCAGTATTTT
TRBV7-2,.,once,TRBJ1-2,CASSQSGYRGYTF,TGTGCCAGCAGTCAATCAGGGTATCGCGGCTACACCTTC
TRBV20-1,.,.,TRBJ2-5,CSGGRQETQYF,TGCAGTGGGGGGCGGCAAGAGACCCAGTACTTC
TRBV30,.,.,TRBJ1-4,CAWSVGSTNEKLFF,TGTGCCTGGAGTGTCGGCTCAACTAATGAAAAACTGTTTTTT
TRBV9,TRBD2,.,TRBJ2-5,CASSVELAGSETQYF,TGTGCCAGCAGCGTAGAGCTAGCGGGGTCAGAGACCCAGTACTTC
TRBV18,.,.,TRBJ2-7,CASSPRQTFYEQYF,TGTGCCAGCTCACCACGGCAGACATTCTACGAGCAGTACTTC
TRBV5-4,.,.,TRBJ2-5,CASSQPSMQGQETQYF,TGTGCCAGCAGCCAACCCTCAATGCAGGGTCAAGAGACCCAGTACTTC
TRBV18,.,.,TRBJ1-1,CASSPLSGDTEAFF,TGTGCCAGCTCACCACTTTCGGGGGACACTGAAGCTTTCTTT
TRBV2,TRBD1,.,TRBJ2-7,CASSEAGQGIYEQYF,TGTGCCAGCAGTGAAGCGGGACAGGGGATCTACGAGCAGTACTTC
TRBV2,TRBD1,.,TRBJ1-1,CASSYHMDRQMNTEAFF,TGTGCCAGCAGTTACCATATGGACAGGCAGATGAACACTGAAGCTTTCTTT
TRBV2,.,once,TRBJ2-1,CASSPGLNNEQFF,TGTGCCAGCAGTCCGGGCCTCAACAATGAGCAGTTCTTC
TRBV30,.,.,TRBJ2-2,CALITGVRELFF,TGTGCCTTAATCACGGGGGTAAGGGAGCTGTTTTTT
TRBV5-1,TRBD1,few,TRBJ1-1,CASSVGQGMNTEAFF,TGCGCCAGCAGCGTCGGACAGGGTATGAACACTGAAGCTTTCTTT
TRBV4-1,TRBD2,.,TRBJ2-7,CASSQAGGAYEQYF,TGCGCCAGCAGCCAAGCCGGGGGGGCCTACGAGCAGTACTTC
TRBV5-4,.,.,TRBJ1-3,CASSYRAGAGNTIYF,TGTGCCAGCAGCTATCGGGCGGGGGCTGGAAACACCATATATTTT
TRBV7-9,TRBD2,.,TRBJ2-1,CASSSPGLATNEQFF,TGTGCCAGCAGCTCGCCGGGACTAGCGACCAATGAGCAGTTCTTC
TRBV6-4,.,.,TRBJ1-6,CATKQGTNSPLHF,TGTGCCACCAAACAGGGAACGAATTCACCCCTCCACTTT
TRBV25-1,TRBD1,.,TRBJ1-2,CASSGTGPGYTF,TGTGCCAGCAGTGGGACAGGCCCTGGCTACACCTTC
TRBV25-1,.,.,TRBJ2-1,CASSESYEQFF,TGTGCCAGCAGTGAATCCTATGAGCAGTTCTTC
TRBV13,TRBD2,.,TRBJ2-5,CASSFGWSSGGAGETQYF,TGTGCCAGCAGCTTTGGGTGGTCTAGCGGGGGGGCCGGGGAGACCCAGTACTTC
TRBV9,TRBD1,once,TRBJ2-7,CASSVMGQGIYEQYF,TGTGCCAGCAGCGTAATGGGACAGGGGATATACGAGCAGTACTTC
TRBV4-3,.,.,TRBJ2-7,CASSQDWGVAYEQYF,TGCGCCAGCAGCCAAGATTGGGGGGTGGCCTACGAGCAGTACTTC
TRBV30,.,.,TRBJ2-6,CAWDRGAGANVLTF,TGTGCCTGGGATCGGGGAGCTGGGGCCAACGTCCTGACTTTC
TRBV11-2,TRBD2,.,TRBJ2-7,CASSLQSSGSHEQYF,TGTGCCAGCAGCTTACAGTCTAGCGGGAGCCACGAGCAGTACTTC
TRBV19,.,.,TRBJ1-5,CASRSPNQPQHF,TGTGCCAGTCGGTCCCCCAATCAGCCCCAGCATTTT
TRBV7-2,TRBD1,.,TRBJ2-5,CASSFSRTGRKTQYF,TGTGCCAGCAGCTTTAGTCGGACAGGGCGAAAGACCCAGTACTTC
TRBV27,.,.,TRBJ2-7,CASSPRGWGYEQYF,TGTGCCAGCAGTCCCAGGGGTTGGGGCTACGAGCAGTACTTC
TRBV7-2,.,.,TRBJ2-7,CASSLGIDYEQYF,TGTGCCAGCAGCTTAGGTATAGACTACGAGCAGTACTTC
TRBV4-1,.,.,TRBJ2-5,CASSQATAQGTQYF,TGCGCCAGCAGCCAAGCGACAGCTCAAGGGACCCAGTACTTC
TRBV7-9,.,.,TRBJ2-7,CASSAPGVTYEQYF,TGTGCCAGCAGCGCTCCAGGGGTTACCTACGAGCAGTACTTC